The next 12 T cell receptor beta chains were all read from a single sample in a study of T cell responses to AZD1222 COVID-19 vaccine. TCRdb's table, derived via immunoSEQ multiplex PCR, lists solely in-frame clones and lacks some. Among 18,000 or so clones listed, around nine tenths were seen once. The sequenced sample was peripheral blood, obtained 28 days after the second AZD1222 dose. All receptors come from an adult who received the AZD1222 COVID-19 vaccine.

This rearrangement joins TRBV19 to TRBJ2-1, with D possibly TRBD1 on 6 matching bases. Trimming took off 2 bases at V and 6 bases at J, with 8 bases between the two ends. The CDR3 extends over 13 amino acids. Germline V CDR1 and CDR2: LNHDA, SQIVND (reference sequence). The CDR3 nucleotides read TGTGCCAGTAGTATACAGGGGAGCAATGAGCAGTTCTTC. Its protein is CASSIQGSNEQFF.

The chain employs TRBV20-1 and TRBJ2-1; no definite D call. The CDR3 totals 11 residues. Germline CDR1 is DFQATT and CDR2 is SNEGSKA (reference sequence). V lost 2 bases, J lost 10 bases, and 9 bases lay in between. The CDR3 here is CSARWAQEQFF. The CDR3 nucleotides read TGCAGTGCTAGATGGGCCCAGGAGCAGTTCTTC.

In this sample, this clone turned up once. The rearrangement uses TRBV28 and TRBJ2-7, with 14 bases matching TRBD2. V lost 11 bases and J lost 5; bases outside the gene matches: 11. Germline lookup yields CDR1 MDHEN and CDR2 SYDVKM. The CDR3 spans 15 residues. CDR3 sequence reads: CASKPGGLAGDEQYF. In DNA, the CDR3 is TGTGCCTCAAAACCCGGGGGACTAGCGGGAGACGAGCAGTACTTC.

The chain links TRBV5-4 to TRBJ1-2, with D uncertain. The germline V gene encodes CDR1 SGHNT and CDR2 YYREEE (reference sequence). This CDR3 region has 13 residues. V was pared by 3 bases and J by 4 bases, with 10 bases between. Here the CDR3 reads CASSSVGVYGYTF. CDR3 bases: TGTGCCAGCAGCTCGGTCGGGGTCTATGGCTACACCTTC.

V usage is TRBV7-2 and J usage is TRBJ2-7; weak D call: TRBD1 (5 bases). The CDR3 spans 14 residues. V shed 1 base and J shed 0 bases, with 7 bases lying between them. Germline lookup yields CDR1 SGHTA and CDR2 FQGNSA. CDR3 sequence: CASSLDRSSYEQYV. In DNA form, the CDR3 reads TGTGCCAGCAGCTTAGACAGGAGCTCCTACGAGCAGTACGTC.

The CDR3 region is CASMLTGNALSGNTIYF. The CDR3 nucleotides read TGTGCCAGCATGCTCACAGGGAATGCTCTCTCTGGAAACACCATATATTTT. This chain uses TRBV28 with TRBJ1-3; perhaps TRBD1 as D (6 bases). V was clipped by 7 bases and J by 0 bases, with 19 bases between them. The CDR3 spans 17 residues. Germline V gene data show CDR1 as MDHEN and CDR2 as SYDVKM.

This chain joins TRBV29-1 and TRBJ1-1; the D is unclear. Trimming stripped 6 bases from V and 1 base from J, with 12 bases between. From germline, CDR1 is SQVTM and CDR2 ANQGSEA. The CDR3 consists of 13 residues. Written as DNA, the CDR3 is TGCAGCGTCGAAAGTATGGGGAACACTGAAGCTTTCTTT. This sequence encodes CSVESMGNTEAFF.

The V call is TRBV20-1, the J call TRBJ1-2; TRBD1 is a possible D gene (5 bases). This CDR3 contains 13 residues. V was clipped by 3 bases and J by 2 bases, with 10 bases between them. Per the germline V gene, CDR1 is DFQATT and CDR2 is SNEGSKA (reference sequence). The CDR3 nucleotides read TGCAGTGCTAGTGTTCCAGGGAACTATGGCTACACCTTC. It translates to CSASVPGNYGYTF.

The chain joins TRBV3-1 (or the pseudogene TRBV3-2) to TRBJ2-1; D possibly corresponds to TRBD2 (7 bases). Germline-derived CDR1 and CDR2 are LGHDT and YNNKEL (reference sequence). V lost 1 base, J lost 5 bases, and 21 bases lay in between. This CDR3 comprises 18 residues. The CDR3 bases are TGTGCCAGCAGCCAAGGATGGGATCGGGGGGCTTGGAACAATGAGCAGTTCTTC. This sequence encodes CASSQGWDRGAWNNEQFF.

J is TRBJ1-5 and V is TRBV19; D is possibly TRBD1 (6 bases). Trimming removed 4 bases from V and 6 bases from J, with 10 bases in between. The CDR3 is 13 amino acids. Germline-derived CDR1 and CDR2 are LNHDA and SQIVND (reference sequence). The CDR3 DNA reads as TGTGCCAGTAGTAGAGGGGGTCGTCAGCCCCAGCATTTT. Translation gives CASSRGGRQPQHF.

The chain links TRBV28 to TRBJ2-7; a weak D match, TRBD2 (6 bases). V gave up 7 bases and J gave up 0 bases, with 16 bases separating them. Germline V gene sequence: CDR1 MDHEN, CDR2 SYDVKM. The CDR3 is made up of 15 amino acids. CDR3 DNA: TGTGCCAGCACCCCGGTCGGCGGGATCTCCTACGAGCAGTACTTC. Translating it yields CASTPVGGISYEQYF.

This clone has only one observation. This chain links TRBV11-2 with TRBJ2-3; the D gene is possibly TRBD2 (6 bases). The CDR3 has 17 residues. V shed 2 bases and J shed 4 bases, with 19 bases lying between them. Germline CDR1 and CDR2: SGHAT and FQNNGV. CDR3 sequence: CASSLQTRGTNADTQYF. Written as DNA, the CDR3 is TGTGCCAGCAGCTTACAGACTAGAGGCACTAATGCAGATACGCAGTATTTT.